A single sample is the source of the 8 T cell receptor beta chains below, sequenced in a study of shared clonotypes between healthy human individuals. Generated by immunoSEQ multiplex PCR, the TCRdb table keeps only in-frame clones and is missing some. This table holds 1,500,000 or so clones, 98% found once. Sequenced: naive CD4+ T cells sorted from blood. This sample's subset: CD45RA+ positively selected. The source of these receptors is a man under 40 in good health.

The genes are TRBV18 and TRBJ2-7, with D unclear. Germline V gene lookup returns CDR1 KGHSH and CDR2 LQKENI. V lost 3 bases and J lost 0, with 12 bases in between. This CDR3 has 15 residues. The CDR3 sequence is CASSPTVELSYEQYF. CDR3 in DNA: TGTGCCAGCTCACCCACGGTTGAGCTCTCCTACGAGCAGTACTTC.

The J gene is TRBJ2-1, the V gene TRBV5-1; D not certain. Trimming cost V 0 bases and J 5 bases, with 18 bases left between them. The CDR3 is 17 residues long. CDR1 and CDR2 (germline): SGHRS, YFSETQ. CDR3 in amino acids: CASSLAGLHDGDNEQFF. CDR3 sequence (DNA): TGCGCCAGCAGCTTGGCTGGGTTGCATGATGGGGACAATGAGCAGTTCTTC.

The CDR3 is CASSGLAGAPIVTQYF. The CDR3 region has the DNA TGTGCCAGCAGCGGGCTAGCGGGTGCCCCCATCGTGACCCAGTACTTC. V gene TRBV21-1 combines with J gene TRBJ2-5; the DNA was not used to check the table's D call, TRBD2. TRBV21-1 is reported as a pseudogene. The CDR3 is 16 amino acids.

This clone appeared a single time. In DNA form, the CDR3 reads TGTGCCAGCAGCTTAGCGGGCCCCACAGATACGCAGTATTTT. This encodes CASSLAGPTDTQYF. The chain carries TRBV5-5 and TRBJ2-3; tentatively, D is TRBD2 (6 bases). V gave up 2 bases and J gave up 2 bases, with 9 bases separating them. Germline V gene sequence: CDR1 SGHKS, CDR2 YYEKEE (reference sequence). CDR3 length: 14 residues.

V and J are TRBV6-6 and TRBJ2-1, with D tentatively TRBD1 (6 bases). V lost 6 bases to trimming and J lost 4 bases, with 16 bases between them. The CDR3 has 15 residues. CDR1 is MNHNY, CDR2 SVGAGI, per germline (reference sequence). The CDR3 here is CASSFPKGVYNEQFF. The CDR3 coding sequence is TGTGCCAGCAGCTTCCCTAAGGGGGTTTACAATGAGCAGTTCTTC.

This chain joins TRBV5-6 and TRBJ1-5; possible D gene TRBD1, 5 bases. The CDR3 contains 13 residues. V lost 3 bases to trimming and J lost 5 bases, with 9 bases between them. Per the germline V gene, CDR1 is SGHDT and CDR2 is YYEEEE. The CDR3 DNA reads TGTGCCAGCAGCTACAGGACTCATCAGCCCCAGCATTTT. Translating gives CASSYRTHQPQHF.

This chain uses TRBV7-2 with TRBJ2-7, with 7 positions matching TRBD2. Unmatched junction bases numbered 9, after V lost 5 bases and J lost 2 bases. This CDR3 is built from 15 residues. Per germline, CDR1 SGHTA and CDR2 FQGNSA. CDR3 nucleotide sequence: TGTGCCAGCAGCCCTAGTAGCGGGCGGACCTACGAGCAGTACTTC. The encoded protein is CASSPSSGRTYEQYF.

The rearrangement uses TRBV9 and TRBJ2-1, with 7 bases aligning to TRBD1. J lost 8 bases, V lost 0 bases, and 11 bases had no gene match. Germline V gives CDR1 SGDLS, CDR2 YYNGEE. The CDR3 spans 16 residues. CDR3 sequence (DNA): TGTGCCAGCAGCGTAGGAGCCAGGGGGTTAGTCTATGAGCAGTTCTTC. This sequence encodes CASSVGARGLVYEQFF.